These 30 T cell receptor beta chains originate from one sample sequenced in a study of PD-L1 blockade in urothelial cancer. TCRdb's copy holds only in-frame clones and misses some; the assay was immunoSEQ multiplex PCR. The sample contains around 50,000 clones, around 82% of which appear only once. Specified time point: peripheral blood 6 weeks after treatment start. The sequences come from PBMCs, collected around atezolizumab (anti-PD-L1) treatment. These receptors were collected from a man aged 45-60 years with urothelial cancer.

The chain carries TRBV28 and TRBJ2-1; possibly TRBD1 for D (6 bases). The ends were cut back, 8 bases at V and 0 bases at J, with 20 bases in the middle. Germline V gene lookup returns CDR1 MDHEN and CDR2 SYDVKM. There are 17 residues in the CDR3. CDR3 in amino acids: CASDYRERDTSYNEQFF. The CDR3 DNA follows: TGTGCCAGCGATTACCGAGAACGGGACACCTCCTACAATGAGCAGTTCTTC.

This sequence joins TRBV27 and TRBJ2-3; D might be TRBD1 (5 bases). CDR3 length equals 14 residues. V dropped 1 base and J dropped 1 base, with 6 bases sitting between them. The V gene's germline CDR1 is MNHEY and CDR2 SMNVEV (reference sequence). CDR3 in amino acids: CASSLWGRTDTQYF. The CDR3 nucleotides read TGTGCCAGCAGTTTATGGGGCCGCACAGATACGCAGTATTTT.

The genes are TRBV7-9 and TRBJ2-7; D might be TRBD2 (5 bases). CDR1 SEHNR and CDR2 FQNEAQ come from the germline V gene (reference sequence). This CDR3 is built from 13 residues. The V end was cut by 5 bases, the J end by 6 bases, with 14 bases between. CDR3: CASSPSREREQYF. CDR3 DNA sequence: TGTGCCAGCAGCCCTAGCCGCGAACGCGAGCAGTACTTC.

The CDR3 bases are TGTGCCAGCTCACCACTCTTCCAGGGCCACTCTGGAAACACCATATATTTT. It translates to CASSPLFQGHSGNTIYF. The chain combines TRBV18 with TRBJ1-3; possibly TRBD1 for D (5 bases). CDR3 length: 17 residues. CDR1 is KGHSH, CDR2 LQKENI, per germline. Deletions cut 1 base from V and 0 bases from J, with 13 bases between.

The chain uses TRBV19 and TRBJ2-3; TRBD1 aligns across 8 bases. V shed 5 bases and J 2 bases; nucleotides not matched to a gene: 6. CDR1 is LNHDA and CDR2 is SQIVND in the germline V gene (reference sequence). The CDR3 totals 15 residues. CDR3 sequence reads: CASSETGAPTDTQYF. The CDR3 nucleotides are TGTGCCAGTAGTGAGACAGGGGCCCCCACAGATACGCAGTATTTT.

The V call is TRBV5-1, the J call TRBJ2-7; 8 bases match TRBD1. The CDR3 extends over 13 amino acids. V was pared by 4 bases and J by 3 bases, with 3 bases of the junction left unmatched. The germline CDR1 and CDR2 sequences are SGHRS and YFSETQ. The CDR3 coding sequence is TGCGCCAGCAGCACGACAGGGGACTACGAGCAGTACTTC. Translated: CASSTTGDYEQYF. The full variable domain, in which reference TRBV5-1 and TRBJ2-7 provide the parts outside the CDR3, is KAGVTQTPRYLIKTRGQQVTLSCSPISGHRSVSWYQQTPGQGLQFLFEYFSETQRNKGNFPGRFSGRQFSNSRSEMNVSTLELGDSALYLCASSTTGDYEQYFGPGTRLTVT.

The V and J genes are TRBV2 and TRBJ2-1, with 9 bases matching TRBD1. The V gene's germline CDR1 is SNHLY and CDR2 FYNNEI. V lost 6 bases to trimming and J lost 4 bases; unmatched junction nucleotides: 4. The CDR3 sequence is 14 residues long. CDR3 residues: CASRTGGSYNEQFF. The CDR3 nucleotides read TGTGCCAGCAGGACAGGGGGGTCATACAATGAGCAGTTCTTC.

This chain joins TRBV6-6 and TRBJ2-1; possibly TRBD1 for D (5 bases). The germline V gene has CDR1 MNHNY and CDR2 SVGAGI (reference sequence). The CDR3 runs to 16 residues. Trimming left V 4 bases short and J 0 bases short, with 13 bases between. CDR3 DNA: TGTGCCAGCAGTTTCGTCACAGGATTCTCCTACAATGAGCAGTTCTTC. Its protein product is CASSFVTGFSYNEQFF.

The J gene is TRBJ2-7, the V gene TRBV9; TRBD1 matches at 7 bases. V was clipped by 4 bases and J by 0 bases; unmatched bases: 7. Germline V CDR1 and CDR2: SGDLS, YYNGEE. CDR3 length equals 15 residues. CDR3 in DNA: TGTGCCAGCAGCAGGACAGGCAAGAGCTCCTACGAGCAGTACTTC. Translating it yields CASSRTGKSSYEQYF. The full variable domain, its missing parts supplied by reference TRBV9 and TRBJ2-7, is DSGVTQTPKHLITATGQRVTLRCSPRSGDLSVYWYQQSLDQGLQFLIQYYNGEERAKGNILERFSAQQFPDLHSELNLSSLELGDSALYFCASSRTGKSSYEQYFGPGTRLTVT.

The chain uses TRBV25-1 and TRBJ2-2; a weak D match, TRBD1 (6 bases). Trimming left V 5 bases short and J 4 bases short, with 8 bases between. Germline CDR1 MGHDK, CDR2 SYGVNS. The CDR3 covers 13 residues. Written as DNA, the CDR3 is TGTGCCAGCAGTAGACAGGCCACCGGGGAGCTGTTTTTT. Protein product: CASSRQATGELFF.

This clone has only one observation. V is TRBV5-1 and J is TRBJ2-1, with a tentative D call TRBD1 (5 bases). CDR1 is SGHRS, CDR2 YFSETQ, per germline. V was pared by 0 bases and J by 7 bases, with 14 bases between. CDR3 length equals 15 residues. CDR3 amino acids: CASSLGSYKGNEQFF. CDR3 DNA: TGCGCCAGCAGCTTGGGATCGTACAAGGGGAATGAGCAGTTCTTC.

The rearrangement links TRBV28 to TRBJ1-3; D may be TRBD1 (5 bases). The CDR3 runs to 15 residues. Trimming took 6 bases from V and 0 from J, leaving 12 bases between them. CDR1 and CDR2 (germline): MDHEN, SYDVKM. CDR3 nucleotide sequence: TGTGCCAGCAGCTACGGGAGGGGCTCTGGAAACACCATATATTTT. Translation gives CASSYGRGSGNTIYF.

This chain joins TRBV18 and TRBJ2-1; 7 nucleotides align to TRBD1. There are 13 residues in the CDR3. V shed 4 bases, J shed 8 bases, and the junction held 5 bases outside the gene matches. Germline V gives CDR1 KGHSH, CDR2 LQKENI. The CDR3 nucleotides read TGTGCCAGCTCACGTACAGGGGACCATGAGCAGTTCTTC. This codes for CASSRTGDHEQFF.

This clone was seen just once. The V and J genes are TRBV5-1 and TRBJ2-7; D may be TRBD1 (6 bases). This CDR3 has 14 amino acids. Germline CDR1 SGHRS, CDR2 YFSETQ. V was shortened by 6 bases and J by 0 bases, with 13 bases between the two germline ends. The CDR3 DNA sequence: TGCGCCAGCATGAGGACAGCGAGCTCCTACGAGCAGTACTTC. Amino acid sequence: CASMRTASSYEQYF. The entire variable domain, with the rest obtained from reference TRBV5-1 and TRBJ2-7, is as follows: KAGVTQTPRYLIKTRGQQVTLSCSPISGHRSVSWYQQTPGQGLQFLFEYFSETQRNKGNFPGRFSGRQFSNSRSEMNVSTLELGDSALYLCASMRTASSYEQYFGPGTRLTVT.

Comments on this clone: At one end, the junction sequence differs from germline, possibly due to a read error. The chain links TRBV19 to TRBJ1-5, with 7 positions matching TRBD1. The CDR3 is made up of 14 amino acids. From germline, CDR1 is LNHDA and CDR2 SQIVND (reference sequence). The CDR3 sequence: CASTIDRVDQPQHF. The CDR3 DNA follows: TGTGCCAGTACTATAGACAGGGTCGATCAGCCCCAGCATTTT.

DNA for the CDR3: TGCGCCAGCACAGTCGAGCTCACAGGGAGCTACAATGAGCAGTTCTTC. It encodes CASTVELTGSYNEQFF. This chain joins TRBV23-1 and TRBJ2-1, with a possible D match to TRBD1 (6 bases). TRBV23-1 is classed as an ORF, of uncertain function. The CDR3 consists of 16 residues. Trimming shortened V by 7 bases and J by 3 bases, and 19 bases separated the two germline ends.

V usage is TRBV10-3 and J usage is TRBJ1-5; 11 nucleotides align to TRBD1. The V and J ends lost 6 bases and 7 bases, in that order; junction bases with no gene match: 8. From germline, CDR1 is ENHRY and CDR2 SYGVKD. The length of the CDR3 is 15 residues. The CDR3 loop reads CAISDGQGAGQPQHF. CDR3 nucleotides: TGTGCCATCAGCGACGGACAGGGGGCTGGACAGCCCCAGCATTTT.

The chain carries TRBV5-6 and TRBJ2-1, with TRBD1 identical over 12 bases. CDR1 and CDR2 (germline): SGHDT, YYEEEE. Germline trimming cut 1 base from V and 8 bases from J; bases unmatched to any gene: 10. The CDR3 length is 17 residues. The CDR3, as DNA: TGTGCCAGCAGCTTGCGGGGCCGGGACAGGGGGCTCGATGAGCAGTTCTTC. This sequence encodes CASSLRGRDRGLDEQFF.

In DNA form, the CDR3 reads TGTGCCAGAACTACGACAGGCCCTAGCTCTGGGGCCAACGTCCTGACTTTC. Translated, it gives CARTTTGPSSGANVLTF. The V gene is TRBV7-5, the J gene TRBJ2-6; TRBD1 is taken as the D call from the table, unchecked against the DNA. TRBV7-5 is noted as a pseudogene. The CDR3 is made up of 17 amino acids.

The genes are TRBV30 and TRBJ2-7, with D unclear. The CDR3 totals 11 residues. Trimming took 2 bases from V and 4 from J, leaving 6 bases between them. The germline V gene encodes CDR1 GTSNPN and CDR2 SVGIG (reference sequence). The CDR3 region has the DNA TGTGCCTGGAGTAAAGCTTACGAGCAGTACTTC. Translated: CAWSKAYEQYF.

The genes are TRBV4-3 and TRBJ2-2; D is unclear. V was shortened by 5 bases and J by 6 bases, with 10 bases between the two germline ends. Germline CDR1 reads LGHNA; CDR2 reads YSLEER. This CDR3 has 13 residues. The CDR3 sequence: CASSYDGAGELFF. The CDR3 nucleotides are TGCGCCAGCAGCTACGACGGAGCCGGGGAGCTGTTTTTT.

V is TRBV2 and J is TRBJ1-2; no clear D gene. CDR1 is SNHLY, CDR2 FYNNEI, per germline. The CDR3 spans 13 residues. V was clipped by 6 bases and J by 5 bases, with 13 bases between them. The chain's CDR3 is CASSLYLYYGYTF. The CDR3 DNA reads TGTGCCAGCAGCTTATACCTATATTATGGCTACACCTTC. Full variable domain (rest looked up from reference TRBV2 and TRBJ1-2): EPEVTQTPSHQVTQMGQEVILRCVPISNHLYFYWYRQILGQKVEFLVSFYNNEISEKSEIFDDQFSVERPDGSNFTLKIRSTKLEDSAMYFCASSLYLYYGYTFGSGTRLTVV.

The rearrangement links TRBV9 to TRBJ2-7; D ambiguous. This CDR3 has 14 amino acids. V was clipped by 4 bases and J by 1 base, with 12 bases between them. In germline, CDR1 is SGDLS, CDR2 YYNGEE. The CDR3 DNA is TGTGCCAGCAGCCTTGTGACGGAGTCCTACGAGCAGTACTTC. Its translation is CASSLVTESYEQYF.

This clone has just one count. The rearrangement links TRBV11-3 to TRBJ2-3, with 12 bases identical to TRBD2. V shed 1 base and J 2 bases; nucleotides not matched to a gene: 7. The CDR3 runs 18 residues. The germline V gene has CDR1 SGHNT and CDR2 YENEEA. CDR3 bases: TGTGCCAGCAGCTTAGGGGAAAGACTAGCGGGAGTCACAGATACGCAGTATTTT. Its translation: CASSLGERLAGVTDTQYF.

This chain links TRBV7-3 with TRBJ2-1; D uncertain. Trimming left V 4 bases short and J 1 base short, with 11 bases between. Germline CDR1 SGHTA, CDR2 FQGTGA. The length of the CDR3 is 15 residues. For the CDR3, the DNA is TGTGCCAGCAGCTCGAACTCCCTATCCTACAATGAGCAGTTCTTC. It codes for CASSSNSLSYNEQFF.

The gene calls are TRBV7-2 and TRBJ2-5; TRBD2 aligns across 7 bases. Trimming took 5 bases from V and 7 from J; bases not matched to a gene: 13. Germline assignment: CDR1 SGHTA and CDR2 FQGNSA. This CDR3 is 15 amino acids long. The CDR3 sequence: CASSPSPGTIGTQYF. In nucleotides, the CDR3 is TGTGCCAGCAGCCCATCCCCCGGGACTATTGGGACCCAGTACTTC.

The chain carries TRBV15 and TRBJ2-1; a weak D match, TRBD2 (5 bases). The germline V gene encodes CDR1 LNHNV and CDR2 YYDKDF (reference sequence). V lost 5 bases to trimming and J lost 0 bases, with 8 bases between them. This CDR3 spans 14 amino acids. The CDR3: CATSPGNSYNEQFF. As DNA, the CDR3 is TGTGCCACCAGCCCGGGAAACTCCTACAATGAGCAGTTCTTC.

The chain is built from TRBV5-1 and TRBJ2-5; 7 bases match TRBD2. The junction had 10 bases not matched to a gene; V was cut back by 5 bases and J by 3 bases. The germline V gene has CDR1 SGHRS and CDR2 YFSETQ. There are 15 residues in the CDR3. CDR3 in DNA: TGCGCCAGCAGTCTGCGCGGGGGAAGGGAAGAGACCCAGTACTTC. Protein product: CASSLRGGREETQYF. Full variable domain (remainder filled in from reference TRBV5-1 and TRBJ2-5): KAGVTQTPRYLIKTRGQQVTLSCSPISGHRSVSWYQQTPGQGLQFLFEYFSETQRNKGNFPGRFSGRQFSNSRSEMNVSTLELGDSALYLCASSLRGGREETQYFGPGTRLLVL.

The genes are TRBV18 and TRBJ1-1; TRBD1 matches at 9 bases. CDR3 size: 16 residues. CDR1 is KGHSH and CDR2 is LQKENI in the germline V gene. The junction had 11 bases not matched to a gene; V was cut back by 4 bases and J by 5 bases. CDR3 residues: CASSLQGAKVITEAFF. In DNA form, the CDR3 reads TGTGCCAGCTCACTACAGGGGGCGAAGGTAATTACTGAAGCTTTCTTT. The full variable domain, its missing parts supplied by reference TRBV18 and TRBJ1-1, is NAGVMQNPRHLVRRRGQEARLRCSPMKGHSHVYWYRQLPEEGLKFMVYLQKENIIDESGMPKERFSAEFPKEGPSILRIQQVVRGDSAAYFCASSLQGAKVITEAFFGQGTRLTVV.

The chain couples TRBV5-1 to TRBJ1-3; D is unresolved. Trimming stripped 5 bases from V and 4 bases from J, with 13 bases between. The CDR3 covers 14 residues. CDR1 is SGHRS and CDR2 is YFSETQ in the germline V gene. CDR3 nucleotide sequence: TGCGCCAGCAGGTCCCTCGGGGAAGGAAACACCATATATTTT. Protein sequence: CASRSLGEGNTIYF.